These T cell receptor beta chains were read from a single sample in a study of CD8+ T cells in alopecia areata. Method: immunoSEQ multiplex PCR; TCRdb's copy keeps in-frame clones and lacks some. The sample yields more than 200,000 clones, 55% to 70% seen once. The sample consisted of CD4+ T cells sorted from blood, taken at week 4, from a patient treated with tofacitinib. The receptors here all came from a human donor with alopecia areata. Both conserved end residues are part of each CDR3. Each record gives: D gene, CDR3 length, clone size, V gene, J gene, CDR3 protein, CDR3 DNA. The D gene is left open where the match is weak. Clone size appears in some rows only: once, few, many, or a class for an expanded clone.

>.|16|.|TRBV5-1|TRBJ2-7
CASSSGTRPQLYEQYF
TGCGCCAGCAGCTCCGGGACTCGCCCCCAGCTCTACGAGCAGTACTTC
>TRBD1|16|.|TRBV5-4|TRBJ2-6
CASSARQGSGANVLTF
TGTGCCAGCAGCGCACGACAGGGCTCTGGGGCCAACGTCCTGACTTTC
>TRBD1|15|.|TRBV7-9|TRBJ2-7
CASRLGQGPSYEQYF
TGTGCCAGCAGGCTGGGACAGGGACCCTCCTACGAGCAGTACTTC
>.|15|.|TRBV5-1|TRBJ2-7
CASRPAPTGSYEQYF
TGCGCCAGCAGGCCCGCCCCGACAGGCTCCTACGAGCAGTACTTC
>TRBD2|17|few|TRBV5-6|TRBJ2-3
CASSPLGAGESTDTQYF
TGTGCCAGCAGCCCCCTCGGGGCGGGGGAAAGCACAGATACGCAGTATTTT
>.|16|few|TRBV4-2|TRBJ2-3
CASSQARDTNTDTQYF
TGTGCCAGCAGCCAAGCCCGGGACACCAACACAGATACGCAGTATTTT
>.|19|.|TRBV4-2|TRBJ2-1
CASSHKTSGQRREINEQFF
TGTGCCAGCAGCCACAAGACCTCCGGACAGAGAAGGGAGATTAATGAGCAGTTCTTC
>.|14|.|TRBV27|TRBJ1-6
CASSQVTVNSPLHF
TGTGCCAGCAGTCAGGTCACAGTTAATTCACCCCTCCACTTT
>TRBD1|14|.|TRBV19|TRBJ1-2
CASSAGTEIYGYTF
TGTGCCAGTAGTGCCGGGACAGAAATCTATGGCTACACCTTC
>.|13|many|TRBV10-3|TRBJ1-1
CAIRVDQNTEAFF
TGTGCCATCCGGGTAGACCAAAACACTGAAGCTTTCTTT
>TRBD2|14|.|TRBV6-6|TRBJ2-3
CASSPGGAADTQYF
TGTGCCAGCAGTCCCGGGGGGGCGGCAGATACGCAGTATTTT
>.|12|.|TRBV9|TRBJ2-2
CASSPETGELFF
TGTGCCAGCAGCCCAGAGACCGGGGAGCTGTTTTTT
>TRBD1|14|.|TRBV10-3|TRBJ2-7
CAISGQGGMYEQYF
TGTGCCATCAGTGGACAGGGTGGTATGTACGAGCAGTACTTC
>TRBD1|15|few|TRBV6-6|TRBJ1-5
CASSWGQGENQPQHF
TGTGCCAGCAGCTGGGGACAGGGGGAAAATCAGCCCCAGCATTTT
>.|15|.|TRBV7-2|TRBJ2-7
CASSRANEGTYEQYF
TGTGCCAGCAGCCGTGCTAATGAGGGGACCTACGAGCAGTACTTC
>TRBD2|13|once|TRBV19|TRBJ2-2
CASSGTSAGELFF
TGTGCCAGTAGCGGGACTAGCGCCGGGGAGCTGTTTTTT
>.|12|.|TRBV2|TRBJ1-5
CASGDSNQPQHF
TGTGCCAGCGGAGATAGCAATCAGCCCCAGCATTTT
>.|12|.|TRBV29-1|TRBJ1-1
CSVRQVNTEAFF
TGCAGCGTTCGACAGGTGAACACTGAAGCTTTCTTT
>.|12|.|TRBV6-5|TRBJ1-2
CASRSFKQGYTF
TGTGCCAGCAGATCCTTTAAACAGGGCTACACCTTC
>.|13|few|TRBV2|TRBJ2-1
CASSGRGENEQFF
TGTGCCAGCAGTGGGAGGGGTGAAAATGAGCAGTTCTTC
>.|15|.|TRBV25-1|TRBJ2-7
CASSELVAVAGEQYF
TGTGCCAGCAGTGAATTAGTAGCGGTCGCGGGGGAGCAGTACTTC
>TRBD2|18|.|TRBV5-4|TRBJ2-5
CASSPGLAGASFQETQYF
TGTGCCAGCAGCCCCGGACTAGCGGGGGCCTCCTTCCAAGAGACCCAGTACTTC
>.|14|.|TRBV10-3|TRBJ2-5
CAISEGWERETQYF
TGTGCCATCAGTGAGGGGTGGGAACGAGAGACCCAGTACTTC
>.|12|.|TRBV5-1|TRBJ1-2
CASSRGNYGYTF
TGCGCCAGCAGTCGGGGGAACTATGGCTACACCTTC
>TRBD2|17|.|TRBV5-1|TRBJ2-3
CASSPSRTSGGTDTQYF
TGCGCCAGCAGCCCTTCAAGGACTAGCGGGGGCACAGATACGCAGTATTTT
>.|14|once|TRBV6-5|TRBJ1-6
CASSYLQGNSPLHF
TGTGCCAGCAGTTACCTTCAGGGGAATTCACCCCTCCACTTT
>.|13|.|TRBV2|TRBJ2-5
CASSEGGEETQYF
TGTGCCAGCAGTGAAGGGGGGGAAGAGACCCAGTACTTC
>.|10|.|TRBV29-1|TRBJ2-3
CSVEGNTQYF
TGCAGCGTTGAGGGTAACACGCAGTATTTT
>.|12|.|TRBV30|TRBJ1-2
CAWSRGDYGYTF
TGTGCCTGGAGTCGGGGAGACTATGGCTACACCTTC